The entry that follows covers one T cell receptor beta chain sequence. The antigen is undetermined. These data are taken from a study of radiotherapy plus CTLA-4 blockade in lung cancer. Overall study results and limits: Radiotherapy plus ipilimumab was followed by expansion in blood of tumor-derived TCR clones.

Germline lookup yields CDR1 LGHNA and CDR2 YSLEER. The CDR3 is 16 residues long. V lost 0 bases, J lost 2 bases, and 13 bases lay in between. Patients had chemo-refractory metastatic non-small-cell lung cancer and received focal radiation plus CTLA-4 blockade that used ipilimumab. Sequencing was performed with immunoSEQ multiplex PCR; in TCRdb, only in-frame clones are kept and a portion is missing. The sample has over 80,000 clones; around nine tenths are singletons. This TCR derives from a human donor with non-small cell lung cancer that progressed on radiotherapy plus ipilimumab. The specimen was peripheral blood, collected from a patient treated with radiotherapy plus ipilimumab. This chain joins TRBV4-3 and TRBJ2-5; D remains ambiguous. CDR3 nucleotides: TGCGCCAGCAGCCAAGATAGGTTGGGAACTCAAGAGACCCAGTACTTC. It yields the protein CASSQDRLGTQETQYF.